Listed below are T cell receptor beta chains from one sample, sequenced in a study of shared clonotypes between healthy human individuals. Profiled with immunoSEQ multiplex PCR; TCRdb holds only in-frame clones, not every one. The sample holds 2.5 million or so clones, more than 90% seen once. The sequencing sample was made of naive CD4+ T cells sorted from blood. All receptors come from a man aged 18 to 29 in good health. The CDR3 runs from the conserved cysteine through the conserved F or W. D genes are given only for firm matches. Part of the rows lack a size; the others show once, few, many or a class for expanded clones.

d_call	v_call	clone_size	j_call	cdr3_aa	cdr3_nt
TRBD2	TRBV7-6	NA	TRBJ2-2	CASSSGLALNTGELFF	TGTGCCAGCAGCAGCGGACTAGCCTTGAACACCGGGGAGCTGTTTTTT
NA	TRBV5-1	NA	TRBJ2-3	CASSLQGGGTDTQYF	TGCGCCAGCAGCTTACAGGGAGGGGGCACAGATACGCAGTATTTT
TRBD2	TRBV18	NA	TRBJ2-5	CASSALAGVVETQYF	TGTGCCAGCTCAGCCCTGGCGGGAGTGGTTGAGACCCAGTACTTC
NA	TRBV28	NA	TRBJ2-3	CASSPSLTGTDTQYF	TGTGCCAGCAGTCCATCCCTCACGGGGACAGATACGCAGTATTTT
NA	TRBV6-1	NA	TRBJ2-7	CASAADVYEQYF	TGTGCCAGCGCGGCAGACGTATACGAGCAGTACTTC
NA	TRBV5-6	NA	TRBJ2-1	CASSLVPLNSYNEQFF	TGTGCCAGCAGCTTGGTCCCCCTGAACTCCTACAATGAGCAGTTCTTC
TRBD1	TRBV7-2	NA	TRBJ1-2	CASSLQGALYGYTF	TGTGCCAGCAGCTTACAGGGGGCTCTCTATGGCTACACCTTC
TRBD1	TRBV7-2	NA	TRBJ2-6	CASSLVSGQIVSGANVLTF	TGTGCCAGCAGCTTAGTGTCGGGACAGATTGTCTCTGGGGCCAACGTCCTGACTTTC
NA	TRBV28	NA	TRBJ2-1	CASSAGTYGDEQFF	TGTGCCAGCAGTGCCGGGACTTACGGCGATGAGCAGTTCTTC
NA	TRBV29-1	NA	TRBJ2-3	CSVEGGLHTDTQYF	TGCAGCGTTGAGGGGGGACTGCACACAGATACGCAGTATTTT
NA	TRBV10-3	NA	TRBJ2-5	CAISSAQYQETQYF	TGTGCCATCAGTTCCGCCCAGTACCAAGAGACCCAGTACTTC
NA	TRBV5-1	NA	TRBJ2-1	CASSDTNTYYNEQFF	TGCGCCAGCAGCGACACGAATACGTACTACAATGAGCAGTTCTTC
NA	TRBV6-6	NA	TRBJ1-1	CASSHVESMNTEAFF	TGTGCCAGCAGTCACGTTGAGAGTATGAACACTGAAGCTTTCTTT
TRBD1	TRBV5-5	NA	TRBJ2-7	CASSLAGQVSYEQYF	TGTGCCAGCAGCTTGGCCGGACAGGTTTCCTACGAGCAGTACTTC
NA	TRBV19	NA	TRBJ2-3	CASSFLAAGAADTQYF	TGTGCCAGTAGTTTTCTAGCGGCGGGGGCCGCAGATACGCAGTATTTT
TRBD1	TRBV2	once	TRBJ1-2	CASREQTGSYGYTF	TGTGCCAGCAGAGAACAGACAGGGAGCTATGGCTACACCTTC
NA	TRBV6-1	NA	TRBJ1-2	CASSSTANYGYTF	TGTGCCAGCAGCTCGACAGCGAACTATGGCTACACCTTC
NA	TRBV2	NA	TRBJ1-1	CASSSRGRWTEAFF	TGTGCCAGCAGTTCTCGGGGCCGGTGGACTGAAGCTTTCTTT
NA	TRBV6-5	few	TRBJ1-6	CASSTGTGNSPLHF	TGTGCCAGCAGTACCGGGACGGGAAATTCACCCCTCCACTTT
TRBD2	TRBV18	NA	TRBJ2-1	CASSRQGLASNEQFF	TGTGCCAGCTCACGCCAGGGACTAGCGAGCAATGAGCAGTTCTTC
NA	TRBV28	NA	TRBJ1-1	CASSPQDRNTEAFF	TGTGCCAGCAGTCCACAGGATAGGAACACTGAAGCTTTCTTT
TRBD1	TRBV11-2	NA	TRBJ2-1	CASSLEGTGNNEQFF	TGTGCCAGCAGCTTAGAGGGGACAGGGAACAATGAGCAGTTCTTC
TRBD1	TRBV6-6	NA	TRBJ2-1	CASRRDRGSYNEQFF	TGTGCCAGCAGAAGGGACAGGGGCTCCTACAATGAGCAGTTCTTC
NA	TRBV28	NA	TRBJ1-5	CASRSLHWTDNQPQHF	TGTGCCAGCAGGTCGCTTCACTGGACGGACAATCAGCCCCAGCATTTT
NA	TRBV5-1	NA	TRBJ2-2	CASSPPGTGELFF	TGCGCCAGCAGCCCCCCGGGCACCGGGGAGCTGTTTTTT
TRBD1	TRBV27	NA	TRBJ2-5	CASSLWGQGQETQYF	TGTGCCAGCAGTTTGTGGGGACAGGGTCAAGAGACCCAGTACTTC
NA	TRBV29-1	NA	TRBJ2-6	CSVNSNTGANVLTF	TGCAGCGTTAACAGCAATACTGGGGCCAACGTCCTGACTTTC
TRBD1	TRBV5-4	NA	TRBJ2-1	CASSSPGQGSYNEQFF	TGTGCCAGCAGCTCCCCGGGACAGGGCTCCTACAATGAGCAGTTCTTC
TRBD1	TRBV19	NA	TRBJ1-6	CASSITRTGMNSPLHF	TGTGCCAGTAGTATCACGCGGACAGGAATGAATTCACCCCTCCACTTT